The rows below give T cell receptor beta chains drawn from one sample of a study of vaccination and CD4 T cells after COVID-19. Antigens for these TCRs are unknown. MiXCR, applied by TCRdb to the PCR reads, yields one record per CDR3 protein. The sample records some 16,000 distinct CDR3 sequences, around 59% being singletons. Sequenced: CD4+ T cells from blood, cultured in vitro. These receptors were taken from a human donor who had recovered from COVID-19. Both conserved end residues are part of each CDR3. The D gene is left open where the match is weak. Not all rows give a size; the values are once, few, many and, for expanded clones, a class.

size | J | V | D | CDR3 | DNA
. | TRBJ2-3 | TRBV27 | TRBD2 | CASSNRRAGGGTDTQYF | TGTGCCAGCAGTAACCGAAGAGCGGGAGGTGGGACAGATACGCAGTATTTT
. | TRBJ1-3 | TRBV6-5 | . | CASSSALFGSTIYF | TGTGCCAGCAGTTCGGCCTTGTTTGGAAGCACCATATATTTT
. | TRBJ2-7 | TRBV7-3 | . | CASSSRVGGGEQYF | TGTGCCAGCAGCTCAAGGGTGGGGGGCGGCGAGCAGTACTTC
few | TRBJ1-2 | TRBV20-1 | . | CSVDDRGTNYGYTF | TGCAGTGTCGATGATAGGGGGACTAACTATGGCTACACCTTC
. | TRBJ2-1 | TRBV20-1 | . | CSASVNRGEQFF | TGCAGTGCTAGTGTAAATAGAGGTGAGCAGTTCTTC
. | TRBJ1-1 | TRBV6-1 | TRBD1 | CASRDPTGARLEAFF | TGTGCCAGCAGGGACCCGACAGGGGCGAGACTTGAAGCTTTCTTT
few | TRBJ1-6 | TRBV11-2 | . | CASSSLTVYNSPLHF | TGTGCCAGCAGCTCTTTGACGGTCTATAATTCACCCCTCCACTTT
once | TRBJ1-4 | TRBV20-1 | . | CSARPWGVVAEKLFF | TGCAGTGCCAGACCTTGGGGAGTTGTGGCTGAAAAACTGTTTTTT
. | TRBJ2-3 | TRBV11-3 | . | CASSFEGTDTQYF | TGTGCCAGCAGCTTCGAGGGAACAGATACGCAGTATTTT
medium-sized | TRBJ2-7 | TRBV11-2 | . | CASSLAPGNYEQYF | TGTGCCAGCAGCTTAGCCCCGGGAAACTACGAGCAGTACTTC
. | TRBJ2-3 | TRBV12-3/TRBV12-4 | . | CASSVIIADTQYF | TGTGCCAGCAGTGTCATAATAGCAGATACGCAGTATTTT
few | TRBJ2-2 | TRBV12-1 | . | CASSFGEGQGNTGELFF | TGTGCCAGCAGCTTTGGGGAAGGGCAGGGGAACACCGGGGAGCTGTTTTTT
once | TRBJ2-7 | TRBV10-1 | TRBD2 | CASGENRLGLAGAYEQYF | TGCGCCAGCGGGGAAAATCGCCTAGGACTAGCGGGAGCCTACGAGCAGTACTTC
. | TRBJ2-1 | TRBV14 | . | CASSKQGGYYNEQFF | TGTGCCAGCAGCAAACAAGGGGGGTATTACAATGAGCAGTTCTTC
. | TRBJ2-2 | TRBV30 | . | CAWFRSPTLLAHTGELFF | TGTGCCTGGTTCCGGAGCCCGACCCTACTAGCCCACACCGGGGAGCTGTTTTTT
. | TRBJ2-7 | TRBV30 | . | CAWEGGSYEQYF | TGTGCCTGGGAGGGGGGCTCCTACGAGCAGTACTTC
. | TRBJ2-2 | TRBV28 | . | CASSSVNTGELFF | TGTGCCAGCAGTTCTGTAAACACCGGGGAGCTGTTTTTT
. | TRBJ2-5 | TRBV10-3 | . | CAISVDPSFGTQYF | TGTGCCATCAGCGTGGACCCCAGTTTCGGGACCCAGTACTTC
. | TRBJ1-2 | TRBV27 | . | CASSLKGSGF | TGTGCCAGCAGTTTAAAGGGTTCGGGCTTC
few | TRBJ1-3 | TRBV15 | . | CATSRGGESGNTIYF | TGTGCCACCAGCAGGGGGGGGGAGAGTGGAAACACCATATATTTT
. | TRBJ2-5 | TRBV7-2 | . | CASSLSEGVQETQYF | TGTGCCAGCAGCTTATCCGAGGGGGTCCAAGAGACCCAGTACTTC
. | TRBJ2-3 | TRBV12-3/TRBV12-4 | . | CASSLGVGTDTQYF | TGTGCCAGCAGTTTGGGCGTGGGCACAGATACGCAGTATTTT
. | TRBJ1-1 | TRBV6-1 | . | CASTQGWGVTEAFF | TGTGCCAGCACCCAGGGGTGGGGTGTAACTGAAGCTTTCTTT
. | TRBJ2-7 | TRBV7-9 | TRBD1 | CASSSQTGEEQYF | TGTGCCAGCAGCTCCCAGACAGGGGAAGAGCAGTACTTC
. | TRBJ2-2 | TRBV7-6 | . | CASSLGIGSGTGELFF | TGTGCCAGCAGCTTAGGCATCGGGAGTGGGACCGGGGAGCTGTTTTTT
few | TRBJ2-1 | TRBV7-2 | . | CASSIASVYFDEQFF | TGTGCCAGCAGTATCGCTAGCGTGTATTTTGATGAGCAGTTCTTC
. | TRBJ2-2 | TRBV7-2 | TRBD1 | CASSADTGGPNTGELFF | TGTGCCAGCAGCGCTGACACAGGGGGCCCGAACACCGGGGAGCTGTTTTTT
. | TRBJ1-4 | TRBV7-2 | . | CASSLQAGGEKLFF | TGTGCCAGCAGCCTTCAGGCGGGTGGGGAAAAACTGTTTTTT
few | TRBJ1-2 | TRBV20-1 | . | CSAQGGNGYTF | TGCAGTGCGCAGGGAGGGAATGGCTACACCTTC
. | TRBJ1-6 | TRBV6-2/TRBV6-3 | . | CASKGRINSPLHF | TGTGCCAGTAAAGGTCGGATAAATTCACCCCTCCACTTT
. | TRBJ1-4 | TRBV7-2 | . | CASSLDRRQGKLFF | TGTGCCAGCAGCTTAGACAGGCGCCAGGGAAAACTGTTTTTT
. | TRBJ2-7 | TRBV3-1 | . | CASSHSDRGATEQYF | TGTGCCAGCAGCCACAGCGATCGGGGGGCAACCGAGCAGTACTTC
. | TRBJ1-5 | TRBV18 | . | CASSPDRLNQPQHF | TGTGCCAGCTCACCTGACAGGCTTAATCAGCCCCAGCATTTT
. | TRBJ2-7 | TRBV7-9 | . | CASSRNGGSKYEQYF | TGTGCCAGCAGCCGAAATGGGGGCAGTAAATACGAGCAGTACTTC
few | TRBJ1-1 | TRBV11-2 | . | CASSLAGVDTEAFF | TGTGCCAGCAGCTTAGCAGGGGTCGACACTGAAGCTTTCTTT
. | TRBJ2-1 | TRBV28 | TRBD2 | CASSHGTSPGNEQFF | TGTGCCAGCAGTCACGGGACTAGCCCGGGGAATGAGCAGTTCTTC
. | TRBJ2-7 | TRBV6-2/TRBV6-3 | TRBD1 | CASSDPGQGAYEQYF | TGTGCCAGCAGTGATCCGGGACAGGGAGCCTACGAGCAGTACTTC
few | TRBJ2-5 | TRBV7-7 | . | CASSLGGAVPQETQYF | TGTGCCAGCAGCTTAGGCGGGGCAGTTCCACAAGAGACCCAGTACTTC
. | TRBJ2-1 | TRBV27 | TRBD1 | CASSLGDRVNEQFF | TGTGCCAGCAGTTTAGGGGACAGGGTAAATGAGCAGTTCTTC
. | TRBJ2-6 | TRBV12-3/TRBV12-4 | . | CASSLKAGANVLTF | TGTGCCAGCAGTTTGAAGGCTGGGGCCAACGTCCTGACTTTC
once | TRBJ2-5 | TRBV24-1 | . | CATSPDQETQYF | TGTGCCACCAGTCCAGACCAAGAGACCCAGTACTTC
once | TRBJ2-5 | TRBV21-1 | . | CASNGVAPAGETQYF | TGTGCCAGTAACGGGGTAGCCCCAGCGGGTGAGACCCAGTACTTC
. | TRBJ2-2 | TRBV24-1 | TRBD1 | CATSATGGAGTGELFF | TGTGCCACCAGTGCGACAGGGGGCGCGGGCACCGGGGAGCTGTTTTTT
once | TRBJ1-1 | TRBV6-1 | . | CASSPRRDTEAFF | TGTGCCAGCAGTCCCCGTAGGGACACTGAAGCTTTCTTT
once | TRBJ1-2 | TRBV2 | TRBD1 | CASRETGANYGYTF | TGTGCCAGCAGAGAGACAGGGGCCAACTATGGCTACACCTTC
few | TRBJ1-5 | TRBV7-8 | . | CASSSIYNQPQHF | TGTGCCAGCAGCTCTATATACAATCAGCCCCAGCATTTT
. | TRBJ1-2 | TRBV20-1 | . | CSAPIYQDRPYGYTF | TGCAGTGCTCCAATCTACCAGGACAGACCTTATGGCTACACCTTC
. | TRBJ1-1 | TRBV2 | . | CASSESGVDLITEAFF | TGTGCCAGCAGTGAGTCCGGGGTCGATTTAATAACTGAAGCTTTCTTT